This T cell receptor beta chain was sequenced in a study of technical replicates of blood from a few donors. Profiled with immunoSEQ multiplex PCR; TCRdb holds only in-frame clones, not every one. Of tens of thousands of clones in the sample, 85% to 95% were seen once. This CDR3 is 15 amino acids long. CDR1 MGHRA and CDR2 YSYEKL come from the germline V gene. Trimming removed 1 base at V and 0 bases at J, with 7 bases between. This clone was counted a single time. The receptor was derived from a human donor in good health. Sequencing was done on a sample of T cells isolated from PBMCs. This sequence joins TRBV4-1 and TRBJ1-3; D not resolved. CDR3 loop: CASSQASVSGNTIYF. CDR3 nucleotides: TGCGCCAGCAGCCAAGCGTCCGTCTCTGGAAACACCATATATTTT.